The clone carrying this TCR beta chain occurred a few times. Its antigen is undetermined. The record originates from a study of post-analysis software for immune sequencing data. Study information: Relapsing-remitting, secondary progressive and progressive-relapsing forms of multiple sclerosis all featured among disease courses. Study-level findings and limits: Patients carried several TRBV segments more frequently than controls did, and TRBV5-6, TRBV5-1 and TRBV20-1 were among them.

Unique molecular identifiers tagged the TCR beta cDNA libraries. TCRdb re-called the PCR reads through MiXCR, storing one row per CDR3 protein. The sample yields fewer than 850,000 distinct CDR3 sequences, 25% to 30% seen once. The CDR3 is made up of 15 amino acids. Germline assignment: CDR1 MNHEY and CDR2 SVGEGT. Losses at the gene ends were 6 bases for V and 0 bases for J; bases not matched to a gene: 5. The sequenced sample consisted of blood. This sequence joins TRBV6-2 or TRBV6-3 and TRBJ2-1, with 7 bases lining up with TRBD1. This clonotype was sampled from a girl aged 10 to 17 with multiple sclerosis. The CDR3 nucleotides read TGTGCCAGCAGCTACCGGGACAGCTCCTACAATGAGCAGTTCTTC. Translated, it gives CASSYRDSSYNEQFF.